This T cell receptor beta chain was sequenced in a study of CD8 T cells in ankylosing spondylitis. V was cut by 5 bases and J by 4 bases, with 13 bases left in between. This CDR3 is built from 14 residues. Germline lookup yields CDR1 MDHEN and CDR2 SYDVKM. TCRdb processed the 5' RACE reads anew with MiXCR; each CDR3 protein has one entry. The table includes 200,000 to 250,000 distinct CDR3 sequences, about 10% detected once. The origin of this receptor is a male donor with ankylosing spondylitis or in good health (not recorded which). The source material was blood, either unsorted or a sorted T cell fraction (not recorded which). This chain uses TRBV28 with TRBJ2-3; D ambiguous. The DNA for the CDR3 is TGTGCCAGCAGTCCCACCCCTCCGTCAGATACGCAGTATTTT. Translated, it gives CASSPTPPSDTQYF.